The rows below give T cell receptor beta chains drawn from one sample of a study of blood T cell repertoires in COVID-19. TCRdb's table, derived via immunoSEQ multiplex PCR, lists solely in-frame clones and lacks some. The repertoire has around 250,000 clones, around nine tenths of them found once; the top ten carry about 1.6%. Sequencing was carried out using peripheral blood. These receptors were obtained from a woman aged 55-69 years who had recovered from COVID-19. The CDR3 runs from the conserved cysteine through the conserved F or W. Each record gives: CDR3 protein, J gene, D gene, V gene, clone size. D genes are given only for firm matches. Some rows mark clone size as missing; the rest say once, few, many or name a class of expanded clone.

CASSWTGDPQAYGYTF	TRBJ1-2	TRBD1	TRBV5-1	few
CASSPLGGGVRTEAFF	TRBJ1-1	-	TRBV3-1/TRBV3-2	-
CASSLVLGAGGSTQYF	TRBJ2-5	-	TRBV11-1	-
CASSPTGSYGYTF	TRBJ1-2	-	TRBV6-2/TRBV6-3	-
CASSERSRGAGELFF	TRBJ2-2	-	TRBV6-4	-
CASSLVQGLGKLFF	TRBJ1-4	-	TRBV27	-
CASSALTGNTEAFF	TRBJ1-1	-	TRBV9	-
CSARGSGANVLTF	TRBJ2-6	-	TRBV29-1	-
CASSDLAGTGIQYF	TRBJ2-4	TRBD2	TRBV2	-
CASSQGTGTRSYEQYF	TRBJ2-7	TRBD2	TRBV14	-
CASSASPGQGVWGEQYF	TRBJ2-7	TRBD1	TRBV9	-
CASSLPAGYTIYF	TRBJ1-3	-	TRBV7-9	-
CSVGAGGQPQHF	TRBJ1-5	-	TRBV29-1	-
CASSLVGTSSKYF	TRBJ2-3	TRBD2	TRBV11-3	-
CATGGQGVMNTEAFF	TRBJ1-1	TRBD1	TRBV7-9	-
CSARTSSYNEQFF	TRBJ2-1	-	TRBV29-1	once
CASSLAGSSNQPQHF	TRBJ1-5	-	TRBV5-1	-
CASSLSGGLYNSPLHF	TRBJ1-6	-	TRBV27	-
CSARDAQPQHF	TRBJ1-5	-	TRBV20-1	-
CASKMGGIYEQYF	TRBJ2-7	-	TRBV28	-
CASSPQGEAFF	TRBJ1-1	-	TRBV2	once
CASSGASFYNSPLHF	TRBJ1-6	-	TRBV6-1	-
CASSYPGGTQYF	TRBJ2-5	TRBD2	TRBV6-5	-
CASSPPIANYGYTF	TRBJ1-2	-	TRBV18	-
CASGSIAGARETQYF	TRBJ2-5	TRBD2	TRBV5-1	-
CATSWSRGEQYF	TRBJ2-7	-	TRBV15	-
CASSAPTRVGNEKLFF	TRBJ1-4	-	TRBV9	-
CASLSDRSGNEQFF	TRBJ2-1	-	TRBV6-5	-
CASSLVSGSGNTIYF	TRBJ1-3	-	TRBV11-2	once
CASSKVGGSGANVLTF	TRBJ2-6	-	TRBV21-1	-
CASRGGYGEQFF	TRBJ2-1	TRBD2	TRBV19	-
CASSLQRGDTGELFF	TRBJ2-2	TRBD2	TRBV5-5	-
CASSPRQVQETQYF	TRBJ2-5	-	TRBV5-1	-
CASRTTGEGQFF	TRBJ2-1	-	TRBV13	-
CATSRDFRQGRAFF	TRBJ1-1	-	TRBV15	-
CASTSSRRGSGANVLTF	TRBJ2-6	-	TRBV19	-
CASSLTRGSGELFF	TRBJ2-2	TRBD1	TRBV7-3	-
CASSLGTGLATNEKLFF	TRBJ1-4	TRBD1	TRBV5-1	-
CASSVRYRSTDTQYF	TRBJ2-3	-	TRBV2	-
CASSFTGSHSPLHF	TRBJ1-6	-	TRBV7-9	once
CASSQAAGGRDNEQFF	TRBJ2-1	TRBD2	TRBV4-2	-
CAISGRDYNEQFF	TRBJ2-1	-	TRBV10-3	-
CASSQAGKVFF	TRBJ2-2	-	TRBV4-1	-
CASSHRGRTYEQYF	TRBJ2-7	TRBD1	TRBV27	once
CASSEAGGSYNEQFF	TRBJ2-1	-	TRBV6-1	few
CASSLGPNEQFF	TRBJ2-1	-	TRBV5-4	-
CASSELAGYNEQFF	TRBJ2-1	TRBD2	TRBV7-3	once
CASSLSGNTIYF	TRBJ1-3	-	TRBV5-1	-
CASTLQGREKLFF	TRBJ1-4	-	TRBV28	-
CASSGSGGRYYEQYF	TRBJ2-7	-	TRBV7-8	-
CASQHGQKGRYEQYF	TRBJ2-7	-	TRBV7-2	once
CASSYRTGNEQFF	TRBJ2-1	-	TRBV7-2	-
CASSADRGGNSPLHF	TRBJ1-6	TRBD1	TRBV3-1/TRBV3-2	-
CASSQDMGRVTYGGTQYF	TRBJ2-3	-	TRBV4-2	-
CASSWGAGTGELFF	TRBJ2-2	-	TRBV19	-
CASSILGQSNEQFF	TRBJ2-1	TRBD1	TRBV19	-
CASTPRQGSRANSPLHF	TRBJ1-6	TRBD1	TRBV19	-
CASSYSRTGVDTEAFF	TRBJ1-1	TRBD1	TRBV6-6	once